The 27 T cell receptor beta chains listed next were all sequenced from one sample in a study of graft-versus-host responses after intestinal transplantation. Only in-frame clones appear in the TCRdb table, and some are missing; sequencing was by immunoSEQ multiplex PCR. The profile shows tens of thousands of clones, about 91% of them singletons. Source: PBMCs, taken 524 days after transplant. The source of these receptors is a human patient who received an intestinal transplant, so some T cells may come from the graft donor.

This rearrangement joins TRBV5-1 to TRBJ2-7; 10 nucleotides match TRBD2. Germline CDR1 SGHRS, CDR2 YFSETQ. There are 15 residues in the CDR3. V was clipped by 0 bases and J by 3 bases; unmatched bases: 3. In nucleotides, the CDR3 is TGCGCCAGCAGCTTGGGGGCTAGCGGGAGCTACGAGCAGTACTTC. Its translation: CASSLGASGSYEQYF.

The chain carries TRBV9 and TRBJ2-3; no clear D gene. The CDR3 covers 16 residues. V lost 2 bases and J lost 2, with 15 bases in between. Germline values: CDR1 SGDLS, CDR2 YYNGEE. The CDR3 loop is CASSVLSGRTTDTQYF. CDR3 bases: TGTGCCAGCAGCGTTTTATCCGGCAGGACCACAGATACGCAGTATTTT.

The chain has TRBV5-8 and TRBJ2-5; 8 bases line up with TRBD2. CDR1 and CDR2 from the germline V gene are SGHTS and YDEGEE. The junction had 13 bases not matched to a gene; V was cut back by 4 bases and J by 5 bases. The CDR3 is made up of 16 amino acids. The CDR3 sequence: CASSQGLAGAGETQYF. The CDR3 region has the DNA TGTGCCAGCAGCCAAGGGCTAGCGGGTGCGGGGGAGACCCAGTACTTC.

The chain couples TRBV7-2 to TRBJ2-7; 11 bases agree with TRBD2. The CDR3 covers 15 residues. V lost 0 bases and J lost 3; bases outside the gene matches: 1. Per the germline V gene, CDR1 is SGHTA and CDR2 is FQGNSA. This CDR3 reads CASSLAGTSGYEQYF. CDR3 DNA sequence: TGTGCCAGCAGCTTAGCCGGGACTAGCGGCTACGAGCAGTACTTC.

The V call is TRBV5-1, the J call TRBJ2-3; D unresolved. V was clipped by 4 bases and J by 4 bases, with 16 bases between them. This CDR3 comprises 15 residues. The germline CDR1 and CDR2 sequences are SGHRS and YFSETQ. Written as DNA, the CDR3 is TGCGCCAGCAGCCCCCGTTTGGCACAAGCAGATACGCAGTATTTT. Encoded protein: CASSPRLAQADTQYF.

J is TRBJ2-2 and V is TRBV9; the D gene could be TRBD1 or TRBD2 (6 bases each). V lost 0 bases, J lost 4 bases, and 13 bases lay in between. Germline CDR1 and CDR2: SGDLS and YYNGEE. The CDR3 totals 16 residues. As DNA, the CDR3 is TGTGCCAGCAGCGTAGATAACGGGGGCATCACCGGGGAGCTGTTTTTT. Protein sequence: CASSVDNGGITGELFF.

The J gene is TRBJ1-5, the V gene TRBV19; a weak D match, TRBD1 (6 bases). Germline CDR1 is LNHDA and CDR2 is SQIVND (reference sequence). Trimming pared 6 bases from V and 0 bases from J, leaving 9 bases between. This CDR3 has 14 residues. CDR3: CASSGTYSNQPQHF. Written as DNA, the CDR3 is TGTGCCAGTAGCGGGACATATAGCAATCAGCCCCAGCATTTT. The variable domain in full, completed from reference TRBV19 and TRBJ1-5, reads DGGITQSPKYLFRKEGQNVTLSCEQNLNHDAMYWYRQDPGQGLRLIYYSQIVNDFQKGDIAEGYSVSREKKESFPLTVTSAQKNPTAFYLCASSGTYSNQPQHFGDGTRLSIL.

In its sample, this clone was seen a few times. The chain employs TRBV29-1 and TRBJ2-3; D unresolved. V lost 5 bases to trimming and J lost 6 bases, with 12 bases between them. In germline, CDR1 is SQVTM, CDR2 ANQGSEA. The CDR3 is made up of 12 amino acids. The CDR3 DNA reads TGCAGCGTTAATCCCCCCGGGGATACGCAGTATTTT. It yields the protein CSVNPPGDTQYF.

The CDR3 here is CASGGWGQNFSPLHF. For the CDR3, the DNA is TGTGCCAGCGGGGGCTGGGGACAGAACTTTTCACCCCTCCACTTT. The V and J genes are TRBV28 and TRBJ1-6, with TRBD1 matching 7 bases. The CDR3 consists of 15 residues. Per the germline V gene, CDR1 is MDHEN and CDR2 is SYDVKM. V shed 8 bases and J 9 bases; nucleotides not matched to a gene: 13.

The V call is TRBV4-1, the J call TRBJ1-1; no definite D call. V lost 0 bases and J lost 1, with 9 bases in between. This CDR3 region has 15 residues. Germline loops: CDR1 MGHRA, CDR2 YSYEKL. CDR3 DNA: TGCGCCAGCAGCCAAGAGGGCAGGCCGAACACTGAAGCTTTCTTT. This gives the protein CASSQEGRPNTEAFF.

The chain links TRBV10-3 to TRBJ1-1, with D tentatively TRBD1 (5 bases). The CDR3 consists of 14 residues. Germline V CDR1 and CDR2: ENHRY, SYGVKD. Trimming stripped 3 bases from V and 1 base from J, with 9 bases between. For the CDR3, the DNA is TGTGCCATCAGTGACCTGGGGGAGAACACTGAAGCTTTCTTT. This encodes CAISDLGENTEAFF.

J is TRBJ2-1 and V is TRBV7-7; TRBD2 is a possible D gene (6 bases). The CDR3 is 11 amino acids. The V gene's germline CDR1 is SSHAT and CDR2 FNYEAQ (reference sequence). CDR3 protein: CAIHSGNEQFF. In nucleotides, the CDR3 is TGTGCTATCCATAGCGGCAATGAGCAGTTCTTC.

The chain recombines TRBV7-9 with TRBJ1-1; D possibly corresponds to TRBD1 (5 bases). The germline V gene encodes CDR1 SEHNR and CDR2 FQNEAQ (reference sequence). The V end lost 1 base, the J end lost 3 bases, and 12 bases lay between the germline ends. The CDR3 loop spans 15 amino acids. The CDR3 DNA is TGTGCCAGCAGCTTAGTTTTTGGGGGGGACACTGAAGCTTTCTTT. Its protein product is CASSLVFGGDTEAFF.

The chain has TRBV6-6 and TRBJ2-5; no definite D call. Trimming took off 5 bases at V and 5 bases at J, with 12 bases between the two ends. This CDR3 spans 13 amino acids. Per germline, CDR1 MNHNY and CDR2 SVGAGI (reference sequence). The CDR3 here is CASSTEVGETQYF. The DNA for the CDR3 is TGTGCCAGCAGTACTGAGGTGGGGGAGACCCAGTACTTC.

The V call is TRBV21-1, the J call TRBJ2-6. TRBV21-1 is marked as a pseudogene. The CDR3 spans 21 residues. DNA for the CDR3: TGTGCCAGCAGCAAATCCCTCATACCCAGAGTTAGATACTCTGGGGCCAACGTCCTGACTTTC. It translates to CASSKSLIPRVRYSGANVLTF.

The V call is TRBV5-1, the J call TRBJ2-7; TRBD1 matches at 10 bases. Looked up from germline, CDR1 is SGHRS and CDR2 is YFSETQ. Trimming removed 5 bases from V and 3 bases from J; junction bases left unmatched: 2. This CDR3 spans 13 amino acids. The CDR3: CASRDRGDYEQYF. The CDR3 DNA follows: TGCGCCAGCAGGGACAGGGGGGACTACGAGCAGTACTTC.

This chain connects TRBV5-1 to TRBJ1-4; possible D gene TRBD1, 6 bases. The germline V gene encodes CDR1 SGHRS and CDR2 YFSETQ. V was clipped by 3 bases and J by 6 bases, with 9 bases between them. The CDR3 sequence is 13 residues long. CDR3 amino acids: CASSSRTDEKLFF. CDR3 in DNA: TGCGCCAGCAGCTCACGGACAGATGAAAAACTGTTTTTT.

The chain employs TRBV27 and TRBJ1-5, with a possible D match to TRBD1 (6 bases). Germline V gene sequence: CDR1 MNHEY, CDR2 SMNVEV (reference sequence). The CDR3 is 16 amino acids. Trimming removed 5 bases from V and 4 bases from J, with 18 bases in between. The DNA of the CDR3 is TGTGCCAGCAGTCCATCAAGGGACACGAGGAATCAGCCCCAGCATTTT. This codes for CASSPSRDTRNQPQHF.

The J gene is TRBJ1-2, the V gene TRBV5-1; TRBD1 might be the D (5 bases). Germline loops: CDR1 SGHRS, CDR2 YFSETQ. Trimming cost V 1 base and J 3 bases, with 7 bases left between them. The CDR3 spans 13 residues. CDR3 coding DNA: TGCGCCAGCAGCTTGTCCAGGGACTATGGCTACACCTTC. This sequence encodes CASSLSRDYGYTF.

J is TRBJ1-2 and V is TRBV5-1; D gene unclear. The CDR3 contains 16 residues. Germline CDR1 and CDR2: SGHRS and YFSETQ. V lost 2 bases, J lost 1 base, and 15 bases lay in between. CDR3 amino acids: CASSFTVGGINYGYTF. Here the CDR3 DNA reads TGCGCCAGCAGCTTCACGGTCGGAGGAATTAACTATGGCTACACCTTC.

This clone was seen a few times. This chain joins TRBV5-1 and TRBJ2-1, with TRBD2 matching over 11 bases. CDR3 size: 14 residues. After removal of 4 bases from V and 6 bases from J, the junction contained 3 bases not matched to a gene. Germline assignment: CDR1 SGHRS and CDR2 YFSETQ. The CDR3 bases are TGCGCCAGCAGCGCGGGACTAGCGGCCAATGAGCAGTTCTTC. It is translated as CASSAGLAANEQFF.

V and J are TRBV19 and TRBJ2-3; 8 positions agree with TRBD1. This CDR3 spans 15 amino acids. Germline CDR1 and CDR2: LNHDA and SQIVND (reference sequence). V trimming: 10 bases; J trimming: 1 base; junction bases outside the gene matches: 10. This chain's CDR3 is CATLPGRGRTDTQYF. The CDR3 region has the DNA TGTGCCACCCTCCCTGGCAGGGGGCGCACAGATACGCAGTATTTT.

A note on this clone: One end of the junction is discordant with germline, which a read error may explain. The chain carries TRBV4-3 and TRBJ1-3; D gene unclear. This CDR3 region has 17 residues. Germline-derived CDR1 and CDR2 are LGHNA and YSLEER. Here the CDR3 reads CASSQDEGLGSGNTTYF. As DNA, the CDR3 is TGCGCCAGCAGCCAAGATGAAGGATTAGGGTCTGGAAACACCACATATTTT.

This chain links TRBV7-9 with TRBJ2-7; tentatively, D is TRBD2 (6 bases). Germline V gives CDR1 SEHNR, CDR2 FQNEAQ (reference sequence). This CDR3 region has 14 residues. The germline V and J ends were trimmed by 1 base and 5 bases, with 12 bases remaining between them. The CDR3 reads CASSLELAVDEQYF. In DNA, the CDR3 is TGTGCCAGCAGCTTAGAACTAGCAGTCGACGAGCAGTACTTC.

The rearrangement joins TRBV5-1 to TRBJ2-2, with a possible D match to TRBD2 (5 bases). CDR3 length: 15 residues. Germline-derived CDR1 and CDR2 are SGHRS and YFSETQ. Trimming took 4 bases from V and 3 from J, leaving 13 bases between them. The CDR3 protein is CASSRLRSDTGELFF. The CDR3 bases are TGCGCCAGCAGCCGACTAAGATCGGACACCGGGGAGCTGTTTTTT.

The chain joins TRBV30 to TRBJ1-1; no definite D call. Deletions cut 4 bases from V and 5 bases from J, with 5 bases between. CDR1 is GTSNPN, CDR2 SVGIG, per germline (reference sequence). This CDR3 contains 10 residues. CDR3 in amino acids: CAWKKTEAFF. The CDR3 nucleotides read TGTGCCTGGAAGAAAACTGAAGCTTTCTTT.

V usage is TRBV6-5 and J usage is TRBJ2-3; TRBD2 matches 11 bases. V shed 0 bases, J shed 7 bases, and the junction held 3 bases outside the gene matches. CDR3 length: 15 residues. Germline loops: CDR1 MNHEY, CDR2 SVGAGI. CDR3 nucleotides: TGTGCCAGCAGTTACTCGACTAGCGGGAAGAATACGCAGTATTTT. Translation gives CASSYSTSGKNTQYF.